This is a list of T cell receptor beta chains from one sample in a study of cytomegalovirus exposure and HLA in healthy donors. TCRdb's table, derived via immunoSEQ multiplex PCR, lists solely in-frame clones and lacks some. The sample lists about 160,000 clones, 88% occurring once. Material for sequencing was PBMCs. The receptor set was obtained from a man aged 18 to 35 in good health and CMV-seronegative. Each CDR3 is given with its conserved first and last residue. A D gene is named only where the DNA matches it firmly. Only part of the rows carry a size: once, few, many, or a class if the clone is expanded.

J: TRBJ1-2; size: .; D: TRBD1; V: TRBV6-1; DNA: TGTGCCAGCACATCCGGGACAGGGACCTATGGCTACACCTTC; CDR3: CASTSGTGTYGYTF
J: TRBJ2-3; size: .; D: .; V: TRBV4-2; DNA: TGTGCCAGCAGCCAAGATGGTAGCGGCAGGGCCACAGATACGCAGTATTTT; CDR3: CASSQDGSGRATDTQYF
J: TRBJ2-1; size: .; D: TRBD1; V: TRBV10-3; DNA: TGTGCCATGGGGACAGGGGGCAATTTCAATGAGCAGTTCTTC; CDR3: CAMGTGGNFNEQFF
J: TRBJ2-1; size: .; D: TRBD1; V: TRBV7-9; DNA: TGTGCCAGCAGCGGGAAGGGGGCTAGCTCCTACAATGAGCAGTTCTTC; CDR3: CASSGKGASSYNEQFF
J: TRBJ2-3; size: .; D: .; V: TRBV5-1; DNA: TGCGCCAGCAGTGGGGGACAACAGGGAGATACGCAGTATTTT; CDR3: CASSGGQQGDTQYF
J: TRBJ1-2; size: .; D: TRBD1; V: TRBV7-8; DNA: TGTGCCAGCAGCTTATTAGGGACAGGGTGGGACGGCTACACCTTC; CDR3: CASSLLGTGWDGYTF
J: TRBJ2-5; size: .; D: .; V: TRBV5-1; DNA: TGCGCCAGCAGCTTGGGCCCCTTTGGCCTGTACCAAGAGACCCAGTACTTC; CDR3: CASSLGPFGLYQETQYF
J: TRBJ1-6; size: .; D: .; V: TRBV6-1; DNA: TGTGCCAGCGGATTCGCCGGGTTCGGGAATTCACCCCTCCACTTT; CDR3: CASGFAGFGNSPLHF
J: TRBJ1-5; size: once; D: .; V: TRBV28; DNA: TGTGCCAGCAGAACAGGCCCCGGCAATCAGCCCCAGCATTTT; CDR3: CASRTGPGNQPQHF
J: TRBJ2-5; size: .; D: TRBD2; V: TRBV6-6; DNA: TGTGCCAGCAGAACCGGGACTAGCGGAGCCCAAGAGACCCAGTACTTC; CDR3: CASRTGTSGAQETQYF
J: TRBJ2-7; size: .; D: .; V: TRBV11-2; DNA: TGTGCCAGCAGCTTAGATCGGATCCGCGGTCCCGAGCAGTACTTC; CDR3: CASSLDRIRGPEQYF
J: TRBJ1-5; size: .; D: .; V: TRBV18; DNA: TGTGCCAGCTCACCGGTCGGTGGTAGTGGCAATCAGCCCCAGCATTTT; CDR3: CASSPVGGSGNQPQHF
J: TRBJ1-1; size: .; D: TRBD1; V: TRBV10-3; DNA: TGTGCCACCACAGGGGTGGAGAACACTGAAGCTTTCTTT; CDR3: CATTGVENTEAFF
J: TRBJ2-5; size: .; D: TRBD2; V: TRBV4-1; DNA: TGCGCCAGCCGGATACTTCCGGGGGGCCAAGAGACCCAGTACTTC; CDR3: CASRILPGGQETQYF
J: TRBJ1-5; size: .; D: TRBD1; V: TRBV27; DNA: TGTGCCAGCAGTTTATACGGGACAGGGGGCCGTCAGCCCCAGCATTTT; CDR3: CASSLYGTGGRQPQHF
J: TRBJ2-7; size: .; D: .; V: TRBV6-5; DNA: TGTGCCAGCGGGCGCGGCGGGGCCTACGAGCAGTACTTC; CDR3: CASGRGGAYEQYF
J: TRBJ2-1; size: .; D: TRBD2; V: TRBV19; DNA: TGTGCCAGTAGTATCGGGGGACTAGGGTATAATGAGCAGTTCTTC; CDR3: CASSIGGLGYNEQFF
J: TRBJ1-6; size: .; D: .; V: TRBV5-1; DNA: TGCGCCAGCAGCTTAAACAGCCCAGGGCACTCACCCCTCCACTTT; CDR3: CASSLNSPGHSPLHF
J: TRBJ2-7; size: many; D: .; V: TRBV27; DNA: TGTGCCAGCACCTTGACACAGGGATTGAAGTGGTACTTC; CDR3: CASTLTQGLKWYF